This entry features one T cell receptor (beta chain) sequence. The antigen it recognizes is unknown. Qualities for individual bases were not recorded, and no much larger clone is one base off. The CDR3 regions of human TCRbeta chains were subjected to immunosequencing. Turning to the authors' computational methods: TCRs in the repertoires were matched against a reference library of SARS-CoV-2-specific TCRs that had been generated with the MIRA antigen-specificity platform. Breadth meant the fraction of unique TCRs that were SARS-CoV-2-associated, whereas depth meant the fraction of total T cells that were SARS-CoV-2-associated. Using the MIRA data, each spike-specific TCR was mapped to the spike region that the TCR reacts to and placed in a CD4 or CD8 class. Log10-transformed breadth and depth values were compared by one-way ANOVA with Sidak's multiple comparisons tests. Imported from immuneACCESS, the table was reduced by TCRdb to in-frame sequences with V and J called. These copies leave out some clones; in studies compared against another copy, an unresolved V gene accounts for under half, and the cause of the remainder is not known. Clone size and the V and J calls come from that table; the DNA yielded D and trimming. This sample holds 160,000 or so clones; 70% to 90% were observed only once. The top ten constitute roughly 4% of the sample.

The sample belongs to a study of T cell responses to AZD1222 COVID-19 vaccine (dated by TCRdb to about 2021). Looking at the study overall: A total of about 230 trial participants underwent TCR sequencing, of whom 200 to 220 received two doses of AZD1222 and about 25 received two doses of the MenACWY control vaccine. Trial participants were enrolled by age into subgroups of 18-55, 56-69 and 70-plus years, and around 150, 29 and 61 TCR-sequenced participants, respectively, were included in these subgroups. Study-wide findings and limitations: Participants were mostly white British and included more females than males, and it was suggested by the authors that clonal diversity may have been underestimated. Spike-specific TCR breadth and depth rose significantly after two AZD1222 doses compared with day 0 and with MenACWY recipients. Epitopes outside the regions mutated in the B.1.351 and B.1.1.7 variants were reportedly recognized by nearly half of the unique spike-specific TCRs. Because no day 14 peak-response samples were available, repertoires were characterized only after the peak T cell response. The 56-69-year group was small, and its depth increase did not reach significance, likely because of low power. The whole spike protein was spanned by vaccine-associated CD4 TCRs, and dominant responses were seen in regions 160-218 and 743-854. Conclusions about previously exposed vaccinees are limited because only a handful of AZD1222 recipients were SARS-CoV-2 seropositive at baseline.

Read against the paper, the sample's time point label means: about 28 days (+/-7) after the second vaccine dose. Interpreted using the paper, the treatment or condition label stands for: meningococcal conjugate vaccine given as trial control. The vaccinee samples were drawn from two UK trials, COV001 and COV002, one of which was a single-blind randomized controlled phase 2/3 trial testing AZD1222 (ChAdOx1 nCoV-19) in healthy adults. For TCRbeta chain sequencing, PBMC samples were collected from trial participants at day 0 and at day 28 after the second dose. The CDR3 runs 13 residues from the cysteine to the phenylalanine. The read is trimmed to its CDR3 DNA, 39 bases read in frame from base 1. Cut back by 6 bases and 0 bases, the V and J ends lie 8 bases apart. Based on the germline V gene (reference sequence), the CDR1 and CDR2 sequences are WNHNN and SYGVQD.

The sample was peripheral blood, taken 28 days after the second dose of the MenACWY control vaccine. The chain links TRBV10-1 with TRBJ1-1; the D gene lacks a confident call. This TCR was sampled from an adult who received the MenACWY meningococcal vaccine as a control. In nucleotides, the sequence is TGCGCCAGCAGCCGAACAGTGAACACTGAAGCTTTCTTT. Its protein reads: CASSRTVNTEAFF.